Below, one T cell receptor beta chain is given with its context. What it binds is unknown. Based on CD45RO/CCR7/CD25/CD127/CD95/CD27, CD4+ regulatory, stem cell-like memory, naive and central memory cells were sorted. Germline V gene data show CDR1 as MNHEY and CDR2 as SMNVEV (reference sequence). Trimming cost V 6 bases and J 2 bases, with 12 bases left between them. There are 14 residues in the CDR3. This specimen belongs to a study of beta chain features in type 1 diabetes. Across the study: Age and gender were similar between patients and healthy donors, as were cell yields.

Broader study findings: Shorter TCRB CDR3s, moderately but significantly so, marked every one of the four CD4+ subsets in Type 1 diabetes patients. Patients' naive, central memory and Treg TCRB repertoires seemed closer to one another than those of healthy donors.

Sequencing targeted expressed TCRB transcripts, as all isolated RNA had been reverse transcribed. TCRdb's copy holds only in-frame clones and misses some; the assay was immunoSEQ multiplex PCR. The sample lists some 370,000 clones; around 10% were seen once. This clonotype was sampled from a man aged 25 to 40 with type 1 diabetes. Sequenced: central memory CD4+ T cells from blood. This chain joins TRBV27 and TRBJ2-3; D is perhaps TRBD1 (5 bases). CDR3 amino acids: CASRRQQPTDTQYF. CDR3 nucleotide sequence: TGTGCCAGCAGACGACAGCAACCCACAGATACGCAGTATTTT.